These 6 T cell receptor beta chains were sequenced from one sample in a study of cytomegalovirus exposure and HLA in healthy donors. The study ran its PCR with 60 Vbeta and 13 Jbeta primers. Only in-frame clones appear in the TCRdb table, and some are missing; sequencing was by immunoSEQ multiplex PCR. Among 150,000 to 250,000 clones listed, approximately 85% were seen once. The sample was PBMCs. Receptor source: a woman between 50 and 59 years old in good health and CMV-seropositive.

The chain employs TRBV29-1 and TRBJ2-7, with 9 bases fitting TRBD1. Germline values: CDR1 SQVTM, CDR2 ANQGSEA. The CDR3 has 15 amino acids. Trimming at V came to 0 bases and at J to 4 bases, leaving 7 bases not matched to a gene. The CDR3 DNA sequence: TGCAGCGTTGAAGAAGGACAGGGGTCCACTTACGAGCAGTACTTC. Amino acids: CSVEEGQGSTYEQYF.

This clone was seen only once. This chain's CDR3 is CASSVGQPPPYGYTF. The CDR3 DNA is TGTGCCAGCAGTGTGGGACAGCCCCCTCCCTATGGCTACACCTTC. The genes are TRBV2 and TRBJ1-2, with 7 positions matching TRBD1. The V segment lost 4 bases and the J segment 4 bases; nucleotides outside the gene matches: 9. The CDR3 extends over 15 amino acids. The germline gives CDR1 SNHLY, CDR2 FYNNEI.

The rearrangement joins TRBV19 to TRBJ2-7; 14 bases are shared with TRBD2. The J segment lost 7 bases and the V segment lost 6 bases, leaving 14 bases of the junction unmatched. This CDR3 spans 17 amino acids. The germline V gene encodes CDR1 LNHDA and CDR2 SQIVND (reference sequence). The CDR3 nucleotides are TGTGCCAGTAGCGTCGGGACTAGCGGGAGCCCCGCCTGGGAGCAGTACTTC. Protein sequence: CASSVGTSGSPAWEQYF.

CDR3 bases: TGTGCCGCAAAAACAGGGGCAACTAATGAAAAACTGTTTTTT. This gives the protein CAAKTGATNEKLFF. The chain is built from TRBV6-1 and TRBJ1-4; TRBD1 aligns across 7 bases. This CDR3 has 14 residues. Germline values: CDR1 MNHNS, CDR2 SASEGT. The V and J ends lost 11 bases and 0 bases, in that order; junction bases with no gene match: 6.

The chain combines TRBV7-9 with TRBJ2-1; 7 bases agree with TRBD2. V lost 5 bases to trimming and J lost 1 base; unmatched junction nucleotides: 11. The CDR3 spans 17 residues. Germline V lookup: CDR1 SEHNR, CDR2 FQNEAQ (reference sequence). The CDR3 reads CASSPGGWSESYNEQFF. The CDR3 nucleotides read TGTGCCAGCAGCCCCGGGGGGTGGTCGGAGTCCTACAATGAGCAGTTCTTC.

This chain joins TRBV5-1 and TRBJ2-5; TRBD1 agrees at 8 bases. Losses at the gene ends were 4 bases for V and 5 bases for J; bases not matched to a gene: 7. The CDR3 totals 14 residues. Per the germline V gene, CDR1 is SGHRS and CDR2 is YFSETQ. The CDR3 loop is CASSKMGQAETQYF. Written as DNA, the CDR3 is TGCGCCAGCAGCAAGATGGGACAGGCGGAGACCCAGTACTTC.